The source of this T cell receptor beta chain is a study of control samples from healthy donors and cancer patients. The table came from immunoSEQ multiplex PCR; TCRdb's copy has only in-frame clones and leaves some out. This sample has about 61,000 clones, with roughly 89% found just once. The count of this clone is one. The sample comprised PBMCs. The sequence was collected from a man between 60 and 75 years old with colorectal cancer.

The CDR3 sequence is CAWGGDSYNEKLFF. CDR3 in DNA: TGTGCCTGGGGGGGAGACAGTTATAATGAAAAACTGTTTTTT. The rearrangement uses TRBV30 and TRBJ1-4, with D possibly being TRBD1 (5 bases). V was trimmed by 5 bases and J by 4 bases, leaving 14 bases between them. CDR1 is GTSNPN and CDR2 is SVGIG in the germline V gene (reference sequence). This CDR3 has 14 residues.